Included here is one T cell receptor beta chain sequence, with context. The junction had 4 bases not matched to a gene; V was cut back by 3 bases and J by 4 bases. CDR3 length equals 14 residues. Germline lookup yields CDR1 SGHTA and CDR2 FQGNSA. TCRdb's table, derived via immunoSEQ multiplex PCR, lists solely in-frame clones and lacks some. The sample consists of over 100,000 clones, approximately 90% of them appearing once. This record belongs to a study of T cell responses to AZD1222 COVID-19 vaccine. The receptor was derived from an adult in good health. The chain combines TRBV7-2 with TRBJ1-2; 8 bases map to TRBD1. The source was peripheral blood, collected on day 0 of AZD1222 vaccination. The CDR3 protein is CASSFVGQGYGYTF. The DNA for the CDR3 is TGTGCCAGCAGCTTTGTCGGACAGGGCTATGGCTACACCTTC.